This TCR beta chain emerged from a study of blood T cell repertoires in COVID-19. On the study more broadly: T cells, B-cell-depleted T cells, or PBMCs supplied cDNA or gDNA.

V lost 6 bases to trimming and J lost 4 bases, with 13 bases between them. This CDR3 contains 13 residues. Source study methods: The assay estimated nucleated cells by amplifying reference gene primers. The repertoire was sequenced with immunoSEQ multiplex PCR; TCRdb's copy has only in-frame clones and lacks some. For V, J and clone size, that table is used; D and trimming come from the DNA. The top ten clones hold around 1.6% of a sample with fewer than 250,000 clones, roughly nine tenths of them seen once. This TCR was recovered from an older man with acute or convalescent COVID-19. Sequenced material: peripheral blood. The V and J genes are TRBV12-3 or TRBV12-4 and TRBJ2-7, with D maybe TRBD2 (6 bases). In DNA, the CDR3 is TGTGCCAGCAGACATAGCGGAAGTTACGAGCAGTACTTC. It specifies CASRHSGSYEQYF.